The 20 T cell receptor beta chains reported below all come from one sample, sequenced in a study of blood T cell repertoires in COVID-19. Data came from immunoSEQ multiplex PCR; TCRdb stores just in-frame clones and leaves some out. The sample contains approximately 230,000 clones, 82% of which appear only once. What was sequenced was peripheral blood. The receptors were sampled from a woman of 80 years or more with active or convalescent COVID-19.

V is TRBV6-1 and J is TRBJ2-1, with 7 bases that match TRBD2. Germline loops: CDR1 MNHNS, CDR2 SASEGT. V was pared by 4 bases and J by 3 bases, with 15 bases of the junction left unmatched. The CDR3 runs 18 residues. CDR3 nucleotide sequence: TGTGCCAGCAGTGGGGGGGACTTGGGTGGCGGGAGCTACAATGAGCAGTTCTTC. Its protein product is CASSGGDLGGGSYNEQFF.

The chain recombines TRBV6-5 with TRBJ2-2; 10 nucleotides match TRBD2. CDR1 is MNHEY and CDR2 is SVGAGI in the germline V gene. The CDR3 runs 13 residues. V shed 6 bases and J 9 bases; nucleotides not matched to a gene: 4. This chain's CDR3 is CASRASGSRELFF. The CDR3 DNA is TGTGCCAGCAGGGCTAGCGGGAGTCGGGAGCTGTTTTTT.

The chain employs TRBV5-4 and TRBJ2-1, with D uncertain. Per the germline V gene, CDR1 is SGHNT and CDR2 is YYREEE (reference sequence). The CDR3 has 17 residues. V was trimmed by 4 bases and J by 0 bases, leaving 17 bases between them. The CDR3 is CASSPPSSAFSYNEQFF. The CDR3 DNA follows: TGTGCCAGCAGCCCCCCCAGTTCAGCGTTCTCCTACAATGAGCAGTTCTTC. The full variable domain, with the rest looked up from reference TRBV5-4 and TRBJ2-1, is ETGVTQSPTHLIKTRGQQVTLRCSSQSGHNTVSWYQQALGQGPQFIFQYYREEENGRGNFPPRFSGLQFPNYSSELNVNALELDDSALYLCASSPPSSAFSYNEQFFGPGTRLTVL.

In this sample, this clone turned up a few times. CDR3 coding DNA: TGTGCCAGCAGCCGGGATCGTAGGGAGGGGTGCACCTTC. Protein product: CASSRDRREGCTF. The chain combines TRBV7-2 with TRBJ1-2; D is possibly TRBD1 (5 bases). CDR1 and CDR2 from the germline V gene are SGHTA and FQGNSA. Trimming took off 5 bases at V and 13 bases at J, with 20 bases between the two ends. This CDR3 is 13 amino acids long. Supplemented by reference TRBV7-2 and TRBJ1-2, the full variable domain reads GAGVSQSPSNKVTEKGKDVELRCDPISGHTALYWYRQSLGQGLEFLIYFQGNSAPDKSGLPSDRFSAERTGGSVSTLTIQRTQQEDSAVYLCASSRDRREGCTFGSGTRLTVV.

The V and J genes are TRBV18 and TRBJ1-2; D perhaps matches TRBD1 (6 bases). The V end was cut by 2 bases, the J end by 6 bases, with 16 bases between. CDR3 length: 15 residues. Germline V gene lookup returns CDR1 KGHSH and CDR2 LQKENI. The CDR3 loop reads CASSPYAAGDNGYTF. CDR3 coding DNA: TGTGCCAGCTCACCATACGCGGCAGGGGATAATGGCTACACCTTC.

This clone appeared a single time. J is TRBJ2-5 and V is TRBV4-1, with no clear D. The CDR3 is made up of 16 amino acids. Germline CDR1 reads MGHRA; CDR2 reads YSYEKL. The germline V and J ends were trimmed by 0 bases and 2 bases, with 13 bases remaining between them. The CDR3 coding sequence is TGCGCCAGCAGCCAAGATCGGAGCGACGGGCAAGAGACCCAGTACTTC. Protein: CASSQDRSDGQETQYF.

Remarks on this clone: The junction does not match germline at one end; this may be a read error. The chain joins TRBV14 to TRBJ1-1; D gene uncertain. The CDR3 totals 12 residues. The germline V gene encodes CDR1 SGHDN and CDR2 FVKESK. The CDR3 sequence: CASSHLTVEAFF. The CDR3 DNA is TGTGCCAGTAGCCACCTCACAGTAGAAGCTTTCTTT.

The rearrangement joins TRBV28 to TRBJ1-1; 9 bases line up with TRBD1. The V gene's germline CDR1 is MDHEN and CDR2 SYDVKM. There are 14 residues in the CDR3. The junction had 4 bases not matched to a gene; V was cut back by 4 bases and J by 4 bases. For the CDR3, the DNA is TGTGCCAGCAGTTCACAGGGGGCGGTCACTGAAGCTTTCTTT. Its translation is CASSSQGAVTEAFF.

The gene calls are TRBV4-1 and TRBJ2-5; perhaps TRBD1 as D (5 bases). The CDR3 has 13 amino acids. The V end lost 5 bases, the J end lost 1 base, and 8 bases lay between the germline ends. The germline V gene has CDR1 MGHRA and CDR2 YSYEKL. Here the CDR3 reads CASSSTVQETQYF. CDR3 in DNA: TGCGCCAGCAGCTCGACAGTCCAAGAGACCCAGTACTTC.

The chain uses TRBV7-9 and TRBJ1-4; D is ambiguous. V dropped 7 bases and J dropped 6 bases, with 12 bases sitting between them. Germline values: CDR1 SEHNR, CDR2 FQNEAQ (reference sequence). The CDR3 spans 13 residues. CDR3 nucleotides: TGTGCCAGCACCATATTGGGCCATGAAAAACTGTTTTTT. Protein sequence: CASTILGHEKLFF.

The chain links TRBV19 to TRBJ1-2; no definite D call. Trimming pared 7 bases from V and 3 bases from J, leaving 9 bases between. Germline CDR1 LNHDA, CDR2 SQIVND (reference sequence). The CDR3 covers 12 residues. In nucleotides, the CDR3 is TGTGCCAGTAATAACCGAGACTATGGCTACACCTTC. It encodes CASNNRDYGYTF. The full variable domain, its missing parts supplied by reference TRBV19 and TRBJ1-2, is DGGITQSPKYLFRKEGQNVTLSCEQNLNHDAMYWYRQDPGQGLRLIYYSQIVNDFQKGDIAEGYSVSREKKESFPLTVTSAQKNPTAFYLCASNNRDYGYTFGSGTRLTVV.

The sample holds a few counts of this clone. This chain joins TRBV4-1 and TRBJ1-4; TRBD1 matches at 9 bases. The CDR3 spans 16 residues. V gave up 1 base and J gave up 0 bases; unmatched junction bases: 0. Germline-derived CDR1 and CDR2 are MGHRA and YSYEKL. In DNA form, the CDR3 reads TGCGCCAGCAGCCAAGGGACAGGGGCAACTAATGAAAAACTGTTTTTT. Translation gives CASSQGTGATNEKLFF.

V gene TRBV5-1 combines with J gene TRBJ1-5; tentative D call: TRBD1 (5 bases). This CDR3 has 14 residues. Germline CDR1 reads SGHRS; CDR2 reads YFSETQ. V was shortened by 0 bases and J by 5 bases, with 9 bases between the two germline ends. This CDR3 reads CASSLEGSDQPQHF. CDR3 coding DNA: TGCGCCAGCAGCTTGGAGGGGTCGGATCAGCCCCAGCATTTT. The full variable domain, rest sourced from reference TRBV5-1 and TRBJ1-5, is KAGVTQTPRYLIKTRGQQVTLSCSPISGHRSVSWYQQTPGQGLQFLFEYFSETQRNKGNFPGRFSGRQFSNSRSEMNVSTLELGDSALYLCASSLEGSDQPQHFGDGTRLSIL.

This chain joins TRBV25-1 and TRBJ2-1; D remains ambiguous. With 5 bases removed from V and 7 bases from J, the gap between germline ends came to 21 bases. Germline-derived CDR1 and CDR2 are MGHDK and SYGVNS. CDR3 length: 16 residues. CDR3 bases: TGTGCCAGCAGTACACCCTCAGCCCCGGCGGTGAATGAGCAGTTCTTC. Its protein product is CASSTPSAPAVNEQFF. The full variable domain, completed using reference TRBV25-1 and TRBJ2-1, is EADIYQTPRYLVIGTGKKITLECSQTMGHDKMYWYQQDPGMELHLIHYSYGVNSTEKGDLSSESTVSRIRTEHFPLTLESARPSHTSQYLCASSTPSAPAVNEQFFGPGTRLTVL.

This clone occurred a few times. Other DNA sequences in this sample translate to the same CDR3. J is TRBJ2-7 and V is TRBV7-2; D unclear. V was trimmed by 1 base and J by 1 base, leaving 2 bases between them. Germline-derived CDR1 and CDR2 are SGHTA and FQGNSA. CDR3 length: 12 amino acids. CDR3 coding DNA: TGTGCCAGCAGCTTAGTATCCTACGAGCAGTACTTC. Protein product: CASSLVSYEQYF.

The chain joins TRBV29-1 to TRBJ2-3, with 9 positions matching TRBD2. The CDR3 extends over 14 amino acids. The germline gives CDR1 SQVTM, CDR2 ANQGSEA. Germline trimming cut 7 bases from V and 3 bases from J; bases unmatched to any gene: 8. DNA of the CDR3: TGCAGCGCCCTGACTAGCGGACTAACAGATACGCAGTATTTT. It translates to CSALTSGLTDTQYF.

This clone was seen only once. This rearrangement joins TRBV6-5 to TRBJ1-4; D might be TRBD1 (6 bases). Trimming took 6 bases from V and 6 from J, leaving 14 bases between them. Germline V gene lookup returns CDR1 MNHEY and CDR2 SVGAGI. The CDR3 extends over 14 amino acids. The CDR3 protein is CASRSDRGDEKLFF. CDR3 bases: TGTGCCAGCAGATCGGACAGAGGGGATGAAAAACTGTTTTTT.

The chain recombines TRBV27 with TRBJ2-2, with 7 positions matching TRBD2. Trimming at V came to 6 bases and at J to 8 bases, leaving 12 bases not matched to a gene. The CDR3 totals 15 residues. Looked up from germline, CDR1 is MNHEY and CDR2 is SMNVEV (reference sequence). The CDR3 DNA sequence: TGTGCCAGCAGACCCGGCGGACTAGTCGGTGGGGAGCTGTTTTTT. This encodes CASRPGGLVGGELFF.

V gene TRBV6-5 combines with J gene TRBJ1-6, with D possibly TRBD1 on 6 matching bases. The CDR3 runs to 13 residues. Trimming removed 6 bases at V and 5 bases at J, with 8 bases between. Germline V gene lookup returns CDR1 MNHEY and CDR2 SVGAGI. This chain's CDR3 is CASRAGDNSPLHF. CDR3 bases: TGTGCCAGCAGGGCAGGGGATAATTCACCCCTCCACTTT.

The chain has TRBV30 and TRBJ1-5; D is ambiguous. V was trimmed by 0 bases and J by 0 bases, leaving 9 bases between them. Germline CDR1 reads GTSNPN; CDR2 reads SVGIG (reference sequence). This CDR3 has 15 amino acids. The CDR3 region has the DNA TGTGCCTGGAGTGTCCCCGGGAATAGCAATCAGCCCCAGCATTTT. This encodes CAWSVPGNSNQPQHF.